What follows describes a single T cell receptor (beta chain). What it binds is unknown. CDR3 size: 15 residues. From germline, CDR1 is KGHSH and CDR2 LQKENI. The V end was cut by 5 bases, the J end by 3 bases, with 15 bases between. Template switching added a universal primer site; cDNA carried unique molecular identifiers. From the 5' RACE reads, TCRdb called clonotypes with MiXCR, one entry per CDR3 protein. This table holds around 1.7 million distinct CDR3 sequences, about 32% found once. These data come from a study of identical twins. Study results and limitations: Findings depended on cross-sectional statistics rather than tracking the same donors.

Sample: cord blood. This sequence was found in a newborn girl in good health. This chain joins TRBV18 and TRBJ2-3; no reliable D call. The CDR3 DNA is TGTGCCAGCTCAAGCCAGCCCGATAGGACAGATACGCAGTATTTT. Encoded protein: CASSSQPDRTDTQYF.